These 22 T cell receptor beta chains share one sample of origin, sequenced in a study of T cell repertoires in cytomegalovirus infection. TCRdb processed the reads anew with MiXCR; each CDR3 protein has one entry. The data contain tens of thousands of distinct CDR3 sequences, 33% of them singletons. The antigens for these receptors are not known. Sequenced: PBMCs, sequenced either directly or after in vitro stimulation (not recorded which). These receptors were collected from a human donor in good health (CMV status not recorded). Some clones in this sample may be carry-over from other donors' samples.

This clonotype was counted only a few times. The V and J genes are TRBV28 and TRBJ1-5; maybe TRBD1 (5 bases). The length of the CDR3 is 15 residues. Trimming shortened V by 5 bases and J by 2 bases, and 13 bases separated the two germline ends. Germline V gene data show CDR1 as MDHEN and CDR2 as SYDVKM. Written as DNA, the CDR3 is TGTGCCAGCAGTCGAGACAGACTTGGCAATCAGCCCCAGCATTTT. This codes for CASSRDRLGNQPQHF.

The sample holds a few counts of this clonotype. The V and J genes are TRBV7-9 and TRBJ2-7; TRBD1 matches at 8 bases. The CDR3 is 14 amino acids. The V segment lost 1 base and the J segment 5 bases; nucleotides outside the gene matches: 4. Germline V gene lookup returns CDR1 SEHNR and CDR2 FQNEAQ (reference sequence). The CDR3 protein is CASSLVAGGNEQYF. The CDR3 DNA reads as TGTGCCAGCAGCTTAGTGGCAGGGGGCAACGAGCAGTACTTC.

This clonotype was seen only a few times. The rearrangement uses TRBV3-1 and TRBJ1-5; TRBD1 agrees at 7 bases. The CDR3 contains 17 residues. The germline V gene encodes CDR1 LGHDT and CDR2 YNNKEL (reference sequence). Germline trimming cut 0 bases from V and 5 bases from J; bases unmatched to any gene: 10. CDR3 amino acids: CASSQEEGGGAYQPQHF. Written as DNA, the CDR3 is TGTGCCAGCAGCCAAGAGGAGGGAGGGGGCGCATATCAGCCCCAGCATTTT.

The chain joins TRBV20-1 to TRBJ2-7, with 16 bases matching TRBD2. CDR3 length: 16 residues. Looked up from germline, CDR1 is DFQATT and CDR2 is SNEGSKA (reference sequence). V dropped 5 bases and J dropped 5; count of bases not matched to a gene: 9. CDR3 sequence: CSAGTSGGAPGDEQYF. In DNA form, the CDR3 reads TGCAGTGCTGGGACTAGCGGGGGGGCACCGGGGGACGAGCAGTACTTC.

The V and J genes are TRBV7-2 and TRBJ2-2; D call uncertain. The CDR3 is 18 amino acids. In germline, CDR1 is SGHTA, CDR2 FQGNSA. Deletions cut 1 base from V and 6 bases from J, with 21 bases between. The CDR3 protein is CASSLGPRFELRAGELFF. CDR3 nucleotides: TGTGCCAGCAGCTTAGGTCCTAGATTCGAACTCCGCGCCGGGGAGCTGTTTTTT. Filled out from reference TRBV7-2 and TRBJ2-2, the complete variable domain reads GAGVSQSPSNKVTEKGKDVELRCDPISGHTALYWYRQSLGQGLEFLIYFQGNSAPDKSGLPSDRFSAERTGGSVSTLTIQRTQQEDSAVYLCASSLGPRFELRAGELFFGEGSRLTVL.

The chain recombines TRBV25-1 with TRBJ1-1, with a weak D call TRBD1 (5 bases). The CDR3 is 16 residues long. CDR1 and CDR2 (germline): MGHDK, SYGVNS. V lost 0 bases, J lost 3 bases, and 14 bases lay in between. CDR3 in amino acids: CASSEYLDLGDTEAFF. CDR3 coding DNA: TGTGCCAGCAGTGAATATTTGGACCTGGGGGACACTGAAGCTTTCTTT. The entire variable domain, with the rest obtained from reference TRBV25-1 and TRBJ1-1, is as follows: EADIYQTPRYLVIGTGKKITLECSQTMGHDKMYWYQQDPGMELHLIHYSYGVNSTEKGDLSSESTVSRIRTEHFPLTLESARPSHTSQYLCASSEYLDLGDTEAFFGQGTRLTVV.

About this clonotype itself: At one end, the junction sequence differs from germline, possibly due to a read error. The chain carries TRBV7-8 and TRBJ2-5, with 11 bases that match TRBD2. The CDR3 is made up of 16 amino acids. Germline V gene sequence: CDR1 SGHVS, CDR2 FQNEAQ. CDR3 DNA sequence: TGTGCCAGCAGCTTAGCCGGACTAGCGGGTCAAGAGACCAAGTACTTC. Its translation: CASSLAGLAGQETKYF.

This clonotype was detected ten times or more. The gene calls are TRBV11-2 and TRBJ2-5, with 10 positions matching TRBD2. Germline loops: CDR1 SGHAT, CDR2 FQNNGV. The CDR3 length is 20 residues. The V gene end was trimmed by 3 bases and the J gene end by 5 bases; junction bases not matched to a gene: 21. The CDR3 bases are TGTGCCAGCAGCTTCCTACCTACACACGGGGCTAGCGGGGGCCCGGAGACCCAGTACTTC. Encoded protein: CASSFLPTHGASGGPETQYF. The whole variable domain, filled in from reference TRBV11-2 and TRBJ2-5, reads EAGVAQSPRYKIIEKRQSVAFWCNPISGHATLYWYQQILGQGPKLLIQFQNNGVVDDSQLPKDRFSAERLKGVDSTLKIQPAKLEDSAVYLCASSFLPTHGASGGPETQYFGPGTRLLVL.

V usage is TRBV5-4 and J usage is TRBJ1-3; D perhaps matches TRBD1 (5 bases). Trimming shortened V by 4 bases and J by 2 bases, and 7 bases separated the two germline ends. This CDR3 is built from 13 residues. In germline, CDR1 is SGHNT, CDR2 YYREEE (reference sequence). The CDR3 DNA is TGTGCCAGCAGCCCGGGACCTGGAAACACCATATATTTT. As protein: CASSPGPGNTIYF.

This chain uses TRBV2 with TRBJ1-3; D not resolved. The germline V and J ends were trimmed by 4 bases and 8 bases, with 12 bases remaining between them. The CDR3 has 13 amino acids. Germline CDR1 and CDR2: SNHLY and FYNNEI. CDR3 in DNA: TGTGCCAGCAGTGTATCACACACGGACACCATATATTTT. Its protein is CASSVSHTDTIYF.

DNA for the CDR3: TGTGCCATCAGGGGTCCCGACTCCGGAAACATTCAGTACTTC. It yields the protein CAIRGPDSGNIQYF. The gene calls are TRBV10-3 and TRBJ2-4; no firm D call. Trimming shortened V by 6 bases and J by 6 bases, and 15 bases separated the two germline ends. The CDR3 length is 14 residues. Germline CDR1 and CDR2: ENHRY and SYGVKD.

J is TRBJ2-6 and V is TRBV27, with no clear D. CDR1 is MNHEY and CDR2 is SMNVEV in the germline V gene (reference sequence). The CDR3 is made up of 13 amino acids. With 5 bases removed from V and 4 bases from J, the gap between germline ends came to 6 bases. CDR3 nucleotide sequence: TGTGCCAGCAGTCCTCTGGGGGCCAACGTCCTGACTTTC. Translated: CASSPLGANVLTF.

The V and J genes are TRBV9 and TRBJ1-5, with unresolved D. Trimming stripped 0 bases from V and 0 bases from J, with 4 bases between. The length of the CDR3 is 14 residues. In germline, CDR1 is SGDLS, CDR2 YYNGEE. The CDR3 DNA sequence: TGTGCCAGCAGCGTAGGCGTTAGCAATCAGCCCCAGCATTTT. This gives the protein CASSVGVSNQPQHF.

The CDR3 sequence is CASSPEGSGNEQFF. The CDR3 nucleotides read TGTGCCAGCAGTCCGGAGGGGAGCGGCAATGAGCAGTTCTTC. The chain has TRBV11-2 and TRBJ2-1; tentative D call: TRBD2 (6 bases). Germline V lookup: CDR1 SGHAT, CDR2 FQNNGV. Trimming cost V 6 bases and J 6 bases, with 15 bases left between them. The length of the CDR3 is 14 residues. Looking up the rest from reference TRBV11-2 and TRBJ2-1 gives the full variable domain: EAGVAQSPRYKIIEKRQSVAFWCNPISGHATLYWYQQILGQGPKLLIQFQNNGVVDDSQLPKDRFSAERLKGVDSTLKIQPAKLEDSAVYLCASSPEGSGNEQFFGPGTRLTVL.

The V and J genes are TRBV5-4 and TRBJ2-2; D is perhaps TRBD1 (6 bases). Trimming removed 0 bases at V and 6 bases at J, with 12 bases between. CDR3 length: 15 amino acids. Germline CDR1 and CDR2: SGHNT and YYREEE (reference sequence). This CDR3 is CASSLVGAEAGELFF. The CDR3 DNA reads as TGTGCCAGCAGCTTGGTGGGGGCTGAGGCCGGGGAGCTGTTTTTT.

The rearrangement joins TRBV11-2 to TRBJ2-5, with 12 bases matching TRBD2. The CDR3 covers 14 residues. CDR1 and CDR2 from the germline V gene are SGHAT and FQNNGV. V gave up 5 bases and J gave up 4 bases; unmatched junction bases: 2. The CDR3 DNA is TGTGCCAGCAGCATACTAGCGGGAGGAGAGACCCAGTACTTC. This sequence encodes CASSILAGGETQYF.

V gene TRBV12-3 or TRBV12-4 combines with J gene TRBJ1-5, with D maybe TRBD1 (5 bases). The CDR3 totals 14 residues. V lost 1 base and J lost 3, with 7 bases in between. The CDR3 reads CASSLGRDNQPQHF. CDR3 sequence (DNA): TGTGCCAGCAGTTTAGGCAGGGACAATCAGCCCCAGCATTTT.

The CDR3 region has the DNA TGTGCCAGCAGCACGCGAAGCGGGAGGAAGTCAGATACGCAGTATTTT. Protein sequence: CASSTRSGRKSDTQYF. The chain carries TRBV7-2 and TRBJ2-3; 9 bases are a match to TRBD2. Per the germline V gene, CDR1 is SGHTA and CDR2 is FQGNSA. V shed 5 bases, J shed 4 bases, and the junction held 10 bases outside the gene matches. The CDR3 is 16 amino acids.

There are many counts of this clonotype. The rearrangement links TRBV7-2 to TRBJ2-1; D call uncertain. CDR1 is SGHTA and CDR2 is FQGNSA in the germline V gene. The length of the CDR3 is 16 residues. Trimming removed 7 bases at V and 8 bases at J, with 24 bases between. The chain's CDR3 is CASTLGGLGASDEQFF. The CDR3 DNA reads as TGTGCCAGCACCCTCGGTGGTCTAGGCGCATCGGATGAGCAGTTCTTC. Full variable domain (outside the CDR3, taken from reference TRBV7-2 and TRBJ2-1): GAGVSQSPSNKVTEKGKDVELRCDPISGHTALYWYRQSLGQGLEFLIYFQGNSAPDKSGLPSDRFSAERTGGSVSTLTIQRTQQEDSAVYLCASTLGGLGASDEQFFGPGTRLTVL.

This clonotype has more than one count but fewer than ten. The chain links TRBV19 to TRBJ2-1; 7 bases fit TRBD2. This CDR3 is built from 13 residues. The junction had 7 bases not matched to a gene; V was cut back by 4 bases and J by 10 bases. Per germline, CDR1 LNHDA and CDR2 SQIVND (reference sequence). The DNA for the CDR3 is TGTGCCAGTAGTACCCGACTAGCCTACGAGCAGTTCTTC. It translates to CASSTRLAYEQFF.

The sample holds one count of this clonotype. The V and J genes are TRBV28 and TRBJ1-2; D is unresolved. Germline V gives CDR1 MDHEN, CDR2 SYDVKM. This CDR3 spans 15 amino acids. V dropped 6 bases and J dropped 3 bases, with 17 bases sitting between them. The CDR3 DNA reads TGTGCCAGCAGCCGGACGGTTCGGTGGGACTATGGCTACACCTTC. Its translation is CASSRTVRWDYGYTF.

The V call is TRBV5-4, the J call TRBJ1-2, with TRBD1 as a possible D gene (5 bases). V lost 3 bases, J lost 4 bases, and 16 bases lay in between. The V gene's germline CDR1 is SGHNT and CDR2 YYREEE (reference sequence). CDR3 size: 15 residues. The CDR3 sequence is CASSSGRPGGYGYTF. The CDR3 DNA follows: TGTGCCAGCAGCTCAGGGAGGCCCGGGGGCTATGGCTACACCTTC.